The clone carrying this T cell receptor (beta chain) was detected a few times. As yet, its antigen is unknown. With only one base between it and a far larger clone, this is likely a read error. Both iRepertoire HTBI primers and Arm-PCR of CDR3 regions were used to build the TCR beta libraries. A single record per CDR3 protein comes from TCRdb applying MiXCR to the multiplex PCR reads. This sample has hundreds of thousands of distinct CDR3 sequences, with 16% found just once. The data were obtained in a study of regulatory T cells in long-lasting Graves disease. Time point meaning: newly diagnosed GD, antithyroid drugs for less than 3 months. Extracted RNA from PBMCs served as the source of the TCR library. Findings of the study overall: Newly diagnosed Graves' patients had higher TCR diversity than persistent ones. Among the persistent patients, 2,500 to 3,500 public clonotypes were shared, more than the roughly 970 shared among new patients.

The CDR3 has 14 residues. V trimming: 6 bases; J trimming: 2 bases; junction bases outside the gene matches: 4. The data were also submitted as part of a second study, on T cells in Graves' hyperthyroidism and ophthalmopathy. Turning to that study: A lack of ophthalmopathy progression within 18 months defined stable Graves' hyperthyroidism. The study used the HTBI primer set for a first-round RT-PCR of the TCR CDR3.

Sequencing was performed on peripheral blood mononuclear cells (PBMCs), taken at new diagnosis, from a patient treated with antithyroid drugs. The source is a woman in her 30s with Graves disease. The V and J genes are TRBV12-3 or TRBV12-4 and TRBJ1-5; 7 bases are a match to TRBD1. The CDR3 nucleotides are TGTGCCAGCAGCGCCACAGGGGGCAATCAGCCCCAGCATTTT. It is translated as CASSATGGNQPQHF.